This TCR beta chain was retrieved from a study of cytomegalovirus exposure and HLA in healthy donors. Turning to this clone: Its antigen is not known.

Trimming removed 3 bases from V and 12 bases from J; junction bases left unmatched: 12. CDR3 length: 15 residues. CDR1 and CDR2 (germline): LNHNV, YYDKDF (reference sequence). Broader study findings: TCR beta V- and J-gene trimming, according to a later analysis, was linked to a missense DCLRE1C variant. In a later analysis, around 18,000 TCR beta sequences were associated with HLA alleles at 0.05 false discovery rate.

Healthy people donating bone marrow made up the donors. Primers: 60 Vbeta forward and 13 Jbeta reverse. The protocol was immunoSEQ multiplex PCR, while the TCRdb copy is restricted to in-frame clones and leaves out a portion. The sample includes hundreds of thousands of clones, around 83% of them seen just once. The J gene is TRBJ1-5, the V gene TRBV15, with 9 bases fitting TRBD1. The receptor comes from a girl aged 5-17 years in good health and CMV-seronegative. Specimen: PBMCs. The CDR3 DNA follows: TGTGCCACCAGCAGTGACACAGGGGGCTGGCGGGGCCAGCATTTT. Protein sequence: CATSSDTGGWRGQHF.